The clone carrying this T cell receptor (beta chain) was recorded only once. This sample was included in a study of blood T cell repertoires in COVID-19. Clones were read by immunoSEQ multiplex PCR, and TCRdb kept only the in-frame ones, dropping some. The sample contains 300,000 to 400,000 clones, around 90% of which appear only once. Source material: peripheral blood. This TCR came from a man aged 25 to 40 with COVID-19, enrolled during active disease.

CDR3: CASSYSPPGWNNEQFF. The CDR3 DNA reads TGTGCCAGCAGTTACTCTCCGCCGGGTTGGAACAATGAGCAGTTCTTC. This rearrangement joins TRBV6-5 to TRBJ2-1; D gene ambiguous. V lost 0 bases and J 5 bases, leaving 14 bases between the germline ends. This CDR3 contains 16 residues. Germline V lookup: CDR1 MNHEY, CDR2 SVGAGI.